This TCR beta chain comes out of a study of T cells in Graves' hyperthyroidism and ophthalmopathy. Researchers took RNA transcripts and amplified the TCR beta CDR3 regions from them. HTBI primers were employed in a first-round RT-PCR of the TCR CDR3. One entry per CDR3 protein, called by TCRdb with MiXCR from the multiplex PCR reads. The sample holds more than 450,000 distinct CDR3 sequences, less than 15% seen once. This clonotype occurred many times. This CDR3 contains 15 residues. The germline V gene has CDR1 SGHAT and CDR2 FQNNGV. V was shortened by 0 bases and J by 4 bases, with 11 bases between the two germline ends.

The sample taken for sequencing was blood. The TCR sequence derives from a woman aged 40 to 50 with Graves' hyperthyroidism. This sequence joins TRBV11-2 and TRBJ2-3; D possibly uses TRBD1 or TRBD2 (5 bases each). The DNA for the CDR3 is TGTGCCAGCAGCTTAGATCGCCAGGGAGCAGATACGCAGTATTTT. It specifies CASSLDRQGADTQYF. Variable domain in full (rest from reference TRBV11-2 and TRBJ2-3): EAGVAQSPRYKIIEKRQSVAFWCNPISGHATLYWYQQILGQGPKLLIQFQNNGVVDDSQLPKDRFSAERLKGVDSTLKIQPAKLEDSAVYLCASSLDRQGADTQYFGPGTRLTVL.